This note documents a single T cell receptor beta chain sequence. The antigen remains unidentified. Pooling of second doses given at about 4 or about 12 weeks was done. The repertoire was sequenced with immunoSEQ multiplex PCR; TCRdb's copy has only in-frame clones and lacks some. Among about 130,000 clones listed, roughly 86% were seen once. This sample stems from a study of T cell responses to AZD1222 COVID-19 vaccine. This CDR3 has 14 amino acids. V was clipped by 6 bases and J by 5 bases, with 11 bases between them. The germline V gene has CDR1 MNHEY and CDR2 SVGAGI. Study conclusions and caveats: Regions left unmutated in variants are reportedly the target of nearly half of spike-specific TCRs. Vaccine-associated CD4 TCRs ranged over spike, dominating at 160-218 and 743-854. It was only six AZD1222 recipients who were seropositive at baseline.

This receptor was identified in an adult who received the AZD1222 COVID-19 vaccine. The chain carries TRBV6-5 and TRBJ1-6; a weak D match, TRBD1 (6 bases). Sequenced here: peripheral blood, sampled 28 days after the second AZD1222 dose. The DNA of the CDR3 is TGTGCCAGCAGCCCGGACAGTAATAATTCACCCCTCCACTTT. It yields the protein CASSPDSNNSPLHF.